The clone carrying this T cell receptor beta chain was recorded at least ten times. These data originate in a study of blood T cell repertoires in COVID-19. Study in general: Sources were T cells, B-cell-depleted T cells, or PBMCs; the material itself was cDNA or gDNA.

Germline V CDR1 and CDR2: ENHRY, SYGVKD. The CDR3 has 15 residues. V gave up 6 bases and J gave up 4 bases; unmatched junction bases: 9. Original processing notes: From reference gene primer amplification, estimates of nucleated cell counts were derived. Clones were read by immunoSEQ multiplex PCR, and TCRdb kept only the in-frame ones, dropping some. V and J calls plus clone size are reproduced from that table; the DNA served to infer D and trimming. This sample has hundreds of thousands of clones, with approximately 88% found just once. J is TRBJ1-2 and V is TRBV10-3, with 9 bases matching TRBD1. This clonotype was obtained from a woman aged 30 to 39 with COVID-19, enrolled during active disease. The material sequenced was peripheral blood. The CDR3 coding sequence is TGTGCCATCAGCACCGGGACAGGGCCTATCTATGGCTACACCTTC. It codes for CAISTGTGPIYGYTF.